The entry that follows covers one T cell receptor (beta chain) sequence. One end of the junction varies from germline; a read error may be responsible. These data are taken from a study of shared T cell receptors in the human thymus. The CDR3 consists of 15 residues. Germline CDR1 MRHNA, CDR2 SNTAGT. The assay was immunoSEQ multiplex PCR, and TCRdb's table has in-frame clones only and misses some. The data contain about 540,000 clones, 78% of them seen just once; the ten biggest clones take up around 0.012%. These data also featured in a second study, about human thymus T cells. Per that paper: The sample donors, healthy Finnish infants, were having corrective surgery for congenital heart defects. Thymus pieces cut out during corrective heart surgery were the tissue that was used.

The chain uses TRBV6-4 and TRBJ1-2, with a possible D match to TRBD1 (5 bases). Source material: thymocytes. The receptor comes from a boy under three years old with a congenital heart defect. CDR3 in DNA: TGTGCCAGCAAACTAGAAGCGGGGGAGAGGTATGGCTACCCCTTC. Translation: CASKLEAGERYGYPF.